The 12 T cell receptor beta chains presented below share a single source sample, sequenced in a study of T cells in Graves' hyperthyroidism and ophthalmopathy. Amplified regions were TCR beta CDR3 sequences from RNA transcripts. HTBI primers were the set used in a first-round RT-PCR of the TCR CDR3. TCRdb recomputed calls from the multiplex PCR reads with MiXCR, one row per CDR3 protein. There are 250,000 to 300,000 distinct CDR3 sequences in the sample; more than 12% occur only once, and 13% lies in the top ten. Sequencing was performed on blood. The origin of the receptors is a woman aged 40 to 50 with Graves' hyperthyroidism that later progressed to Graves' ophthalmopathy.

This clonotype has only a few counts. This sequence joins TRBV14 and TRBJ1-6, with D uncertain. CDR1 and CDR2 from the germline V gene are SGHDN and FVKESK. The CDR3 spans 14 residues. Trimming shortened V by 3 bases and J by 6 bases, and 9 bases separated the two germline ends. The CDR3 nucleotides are TGTGCCAGCAGCCAGGAGCCTCTTAATTCACCCCTCCACTTT. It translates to CASSQEPLNSPLHF.

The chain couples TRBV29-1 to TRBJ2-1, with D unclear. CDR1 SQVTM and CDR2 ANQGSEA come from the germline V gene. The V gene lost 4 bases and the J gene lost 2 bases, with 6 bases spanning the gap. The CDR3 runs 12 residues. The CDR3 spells CSVGGTYNEQFF. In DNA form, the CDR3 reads TGCAGCGTTGGCGGAACCTACAATGAGCAGTTCTTC.

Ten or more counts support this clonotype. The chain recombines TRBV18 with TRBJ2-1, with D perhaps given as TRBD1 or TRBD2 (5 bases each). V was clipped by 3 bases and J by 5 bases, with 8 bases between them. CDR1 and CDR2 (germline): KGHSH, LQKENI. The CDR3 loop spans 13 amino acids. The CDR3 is CASSPEDNNEQFF. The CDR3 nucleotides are TGTGCCAGCTCACCGGAGGACAACAATGAGCAGTTCTTC.

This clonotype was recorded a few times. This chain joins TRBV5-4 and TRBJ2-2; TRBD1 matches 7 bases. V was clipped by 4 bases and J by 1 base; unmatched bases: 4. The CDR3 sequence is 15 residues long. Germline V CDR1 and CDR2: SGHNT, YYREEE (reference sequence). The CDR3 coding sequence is TGTGCCAGCAGCGGCAACAGGGGGAACACCGGGGAGCTGTTTTTT. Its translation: CASSGNRGNTGELFF.

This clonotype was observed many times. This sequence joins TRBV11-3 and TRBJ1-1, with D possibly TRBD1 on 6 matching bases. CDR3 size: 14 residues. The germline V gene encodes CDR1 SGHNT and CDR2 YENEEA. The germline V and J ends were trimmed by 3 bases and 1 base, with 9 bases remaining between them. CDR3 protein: CASSLRGANTEAFF. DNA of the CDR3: TGTGCCAGCAGCTTGCGGGGGGCGAACACTGAAGCTTTCTTT.

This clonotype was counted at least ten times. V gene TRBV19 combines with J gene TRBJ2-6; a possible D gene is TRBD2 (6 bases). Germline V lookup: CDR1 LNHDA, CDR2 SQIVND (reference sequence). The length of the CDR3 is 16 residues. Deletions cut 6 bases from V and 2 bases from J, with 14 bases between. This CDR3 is CASSPDTGAGANVLTF. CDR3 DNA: TGTGCCAGTAGCCCGGACACGGGGGCTGGGGCCAACGTCCTGACTTTC.

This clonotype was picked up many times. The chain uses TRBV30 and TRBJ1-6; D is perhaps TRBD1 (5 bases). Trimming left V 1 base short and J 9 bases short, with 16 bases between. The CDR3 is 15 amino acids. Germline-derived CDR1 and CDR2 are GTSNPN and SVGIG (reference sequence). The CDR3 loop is CAWSDPQESSSPLHF. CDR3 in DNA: TGTGCCTGGAGTGACCCACAGGAGTCCTCTTCACCCCTCCACTTT.

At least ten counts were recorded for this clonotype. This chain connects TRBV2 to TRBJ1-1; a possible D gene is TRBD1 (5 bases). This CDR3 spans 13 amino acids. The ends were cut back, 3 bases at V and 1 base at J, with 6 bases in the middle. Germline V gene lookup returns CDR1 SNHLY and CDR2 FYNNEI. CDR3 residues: CASSDDRNTEAFF. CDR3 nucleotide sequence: TGTGCCAGCAGTGACGACAGGAACACTGAAGCTTTCTTT.

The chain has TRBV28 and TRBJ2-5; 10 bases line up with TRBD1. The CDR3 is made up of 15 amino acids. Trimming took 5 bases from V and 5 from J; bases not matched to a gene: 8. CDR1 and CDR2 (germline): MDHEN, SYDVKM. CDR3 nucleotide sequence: TGTGCCAGCAGTACGACAGGGGGCGCCGGGGAGACCCAGTACTTC. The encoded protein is CASSTTGGAGETQYF.

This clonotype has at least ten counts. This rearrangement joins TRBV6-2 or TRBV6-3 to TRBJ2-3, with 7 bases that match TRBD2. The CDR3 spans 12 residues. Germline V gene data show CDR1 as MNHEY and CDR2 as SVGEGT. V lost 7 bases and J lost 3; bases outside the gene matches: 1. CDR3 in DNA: TGTGCCAGCAAGCGGGAAACAGATACGCAGTATTTT. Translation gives CASKRETDTQYF.

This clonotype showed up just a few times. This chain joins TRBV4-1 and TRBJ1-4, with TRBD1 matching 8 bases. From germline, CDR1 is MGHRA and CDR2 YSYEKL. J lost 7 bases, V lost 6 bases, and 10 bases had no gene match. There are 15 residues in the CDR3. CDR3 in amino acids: CASRLPGGAVEKLFF. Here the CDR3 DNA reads TGCGCCAGCAGATTACCAGGGGGCGCGGTTGAAAAACTGTTTTTT.

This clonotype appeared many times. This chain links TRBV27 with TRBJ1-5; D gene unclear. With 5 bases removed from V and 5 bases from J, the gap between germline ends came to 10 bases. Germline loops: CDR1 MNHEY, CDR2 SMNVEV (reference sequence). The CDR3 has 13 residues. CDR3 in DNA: TGTGCCAGCAGTCCCTCTTCCCATCAGCCCCAGCATTTT. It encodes CASSPSSHQPQHF.